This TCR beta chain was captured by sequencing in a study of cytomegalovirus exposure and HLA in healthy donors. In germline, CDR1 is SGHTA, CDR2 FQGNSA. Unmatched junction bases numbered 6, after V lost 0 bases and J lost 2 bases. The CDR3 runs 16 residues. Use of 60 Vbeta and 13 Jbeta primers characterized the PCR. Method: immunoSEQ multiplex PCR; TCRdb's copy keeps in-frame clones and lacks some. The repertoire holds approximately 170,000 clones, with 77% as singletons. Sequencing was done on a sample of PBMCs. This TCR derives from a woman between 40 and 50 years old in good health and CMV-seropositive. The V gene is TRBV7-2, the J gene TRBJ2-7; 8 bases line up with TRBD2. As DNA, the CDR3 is TGTGCCAGCAGCTTAGCGGGGTTAGCGGGACCCTACGAGCAGTACTTC. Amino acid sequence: CASSLAGLAGPYEQYF.